This T cell receptor beta chain was sequenced for a study of cytomegalovirus exposure and HLA in healthy donors. Findings and caveats of the study: The study recorded around 160 TCR beta chains that were cytomegalovirus-associated. Indistinguishable V segments, including TRBV6-2 and TRBV6-3, were excluded. Later genetic work tied a missense DCLRE1C variant to beta-chain V and J trimming.

The CDR3 covers 15 residues. The V gene's germline CDR1 is MNHEY and CDR2 SVGAGI. Trimming pared 1 base from V and 2 bases from J, leaving 10 bases between. PCR used 60 Vbeta primers and 13 Jbeta primers. Study processing details: Among the unique TCR beta chains that a later analysis counted, about 86 million in all, roughly 11 million were shared. Clones were sequenced by immunoSEQ multiplex PCR, and TCRdb holds only the in-frame ones, with some missing. Clonal size and the V and J genes are those of that table, whereas D and trimming came from the DNA. The repertoire holds about 120,000 clones, with about 80% as singletons. This clone was counted a few times. Antigen unknown.

V usage is TRBV6-5 and J usage is TRBJ2-3, with D tentatively TRBD1 (6 bases). Specimen: PBMCs. This sequence was found in a man in his thirties or forties in good health and CMV-seropositive. The CDR3 DNA reads TGTGCCAGCAGTTACTATCCAGGGGACACAGATACGCAGTATTTT. This translates into CASSYYPGDTDTQYF.